This TCR beta chain was sequenced during a study of shared clonotypes between healthy human individuals. Of note for this clone: Its antigen is unidentified.

Naive CD8 isolation took CD45RO-negative cells positively selected for CCR7 and excluded terminally differentiated effector memory CD45RA+ cells. General study findings and limits: Few donors limited the genetic and exposure-history diversity represented. A generally larger estimated richness was seen in naive subsets than in memory subsets.

V lost 6 bases and J lost 2; bases outside the gene matches: 10. The CDR3 extends over 16 amino acids. Looked up from germline, CDR1 is SNHLY and CDR2 is FYNNEI. The table came from immunoSEQ multiplex PCR; TCRdb's copy has only in-frame clones and leaves some out. Seen here are roughly 810,000 clones, just over 95% observed once, and the top ten hold 0.2% to 0.25%. The rearrangement links TRBV2 to TRBJ2-3; 8 nucleotides agree with TRBD2. The sequenced material came from naive CD8+ T cells sorted from blood. This receptor was taken from a man aged 25-45 years in good health. Written as DNA, the CDR3 is TGTGCCAGCAGACCCGAGGCACTAGCGGCCACAGATACGCAGTATTTT. Its protein is CASRPEALAATDTQYF.